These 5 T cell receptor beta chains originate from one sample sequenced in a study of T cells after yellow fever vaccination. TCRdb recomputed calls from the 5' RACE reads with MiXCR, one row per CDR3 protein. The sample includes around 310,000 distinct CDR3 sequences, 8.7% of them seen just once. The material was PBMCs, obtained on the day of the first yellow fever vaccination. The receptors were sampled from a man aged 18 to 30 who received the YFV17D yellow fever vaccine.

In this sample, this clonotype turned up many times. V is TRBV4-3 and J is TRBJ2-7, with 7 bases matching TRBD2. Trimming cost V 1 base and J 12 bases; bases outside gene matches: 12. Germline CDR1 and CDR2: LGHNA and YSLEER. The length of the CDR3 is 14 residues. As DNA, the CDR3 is TGCGCCAGCAGCCAAGGTCTGGGGGACTACGTCCCGTACTTC. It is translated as CASSQGLGDYVPYF.

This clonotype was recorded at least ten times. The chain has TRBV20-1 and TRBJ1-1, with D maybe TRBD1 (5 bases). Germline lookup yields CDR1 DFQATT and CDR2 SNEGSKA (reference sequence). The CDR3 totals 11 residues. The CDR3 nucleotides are TGCAGCCCTCGGGGCGGCACTGAAGCTTTCTTT. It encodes CSPRGGTEAFF.

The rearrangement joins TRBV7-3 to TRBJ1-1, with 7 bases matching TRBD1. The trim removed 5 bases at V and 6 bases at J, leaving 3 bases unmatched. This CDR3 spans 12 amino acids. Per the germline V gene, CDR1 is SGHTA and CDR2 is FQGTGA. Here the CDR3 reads CASSRGGSEAFF. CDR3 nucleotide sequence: TGTGCCAGCAGCCGAGGGGGCTCTGAAGCTTTCTTT.

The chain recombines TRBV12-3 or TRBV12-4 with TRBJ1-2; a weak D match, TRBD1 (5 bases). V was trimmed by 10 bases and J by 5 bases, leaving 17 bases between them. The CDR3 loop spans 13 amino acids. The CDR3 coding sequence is TGTGCCACCCTTAAGGGGAGGATTTATGGCTACACCTTC. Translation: CATLKGRIYGYTF.

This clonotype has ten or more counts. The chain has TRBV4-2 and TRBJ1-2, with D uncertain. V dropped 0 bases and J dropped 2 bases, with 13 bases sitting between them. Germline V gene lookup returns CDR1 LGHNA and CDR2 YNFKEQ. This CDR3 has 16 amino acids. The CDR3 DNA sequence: TGTGCCAGCAGCCAAGATGTGGCAGGTAGCAACTATGGCTACACCTTC. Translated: CASSQDVAGSNYGYTF.